Following are 2 T cell receptor beta chains from one sample sequenced in a study of OX40 agonist ivuxolimab in advanced cancers. Sequencing was performed with immunoSEQ multiplex PCR; in TCRdb, only in-frame clones are kept and a portion is missing. The data show almost 85,000 clones, approximately 95% seen once. The sample consisted of CD4+ or CD8+ T cells sorted from blood, taken in a trial of the OX40 agonist ivuxolimab. The receptor source for this set is an adult with an advanced solid tumor such as melanoma, head and neck, liver or kidney cancer.

The DNA for the CDR3 is TGTGCCAGCAGCTTAGATCTCTCCTACGAGCAGTACTTC. It is translated as CASSLDLSYEQYF. The chain uses TRBV11-3 and TRBJ2-7; D is ambiguous. CDR1 is SGHNT and CDR2 is YENEEA in the germline V gene. Trimming cost V 0 bases and J 0 bases, with 3 bases left between them. This CDR3 region has 13 residues.

CDR3 residues: CASSYSWDYEQYF. Here the CDR3 DNA reads TGTGCCAGCAGTTACTCCTGGGACTACGAGCAGTACTTC. The chain recombines TRBV6-5 with TRBJ2-7; no firm D call. V shed 0 bases and J shed 3 bases, with 6 bases lying between them. The CDR3 length is 13 residues. CDR1 and CDR2 from the germline V gene are MNHEY and SVGAGI.